This is a list of T cell receptor beta chains from one sample in a study of monozygotic twins with cystic fibrosis. Profiled with immunoSEQ multiplex PCR; TCRdb holds only in-frame clones, not every one. The sample lists about 39,000 clones, under 95% occurring once. The sample was blood. Receptors originate from a boy younger than 10 with cystic fibrosis. Both conserved end residues are part of each CDR3. A D gene is named only where the DNA matches it firmly. Expanded clones get a size class; other rows say once, few or many, or leave the size out.

TRBV19	TRBJ1-2	-	-	TGTGCCAGTATGGACCGTGGTAACTATGGCTACACCTTC	CASMDRGNYGYTF
TRBV9	TRBJ1-1	-	TRBD1	TGTGCCAGCAGCGATTCCGACAGGGTGGAGAAAGCTTTCTTT	CASSDSDRVEKAFF
TRBV25-1	TRBJ1-1	few	-	TGTGCCAGCAGTGAGGGTTTTGGCACTGAAGCTTTCTTT	CASSEGFGTEAFF
TRBV7-6	TRBJ1-5	-	TRBD1	TGTGCCAGCAGTCCCGGGACAGGGGGCGAGCCCCAGCATTTT	CASSPGTGGEPQHF
TRBV6-5	TRBJ1-2	-	TRBD1	TGTGCCAGCAGTTACGACAGGGGGCTAGGCTACACCTTC	CASSYDRGLGYTF
TRBV4-2	TRBJ2-7	-	-	TGTGCCAGCAGCCAAGCTTGGGGCGACGAGCAGTACTTC	CASSQAWGDEQYF
TRBV4-3	TRBJ2-7	-	-	TGCGCCAGCAGCCAAGCCCGGGGGGCCCCCTACGAGCAGTACTTC	CASSQARGAPYEQYF
TRBV27	TRBJ2-4	-	TRBD1	TGTGCCAGCAGCCTGACAGGGAATGGCAAAAACATTCAGTACTTC	CASSLTGNGKNIQYF
TRBV2	TRBJ2-7	-	-	TGTGCCAGAAGGGACGACTCCTACGAGCAGTACTTC	CARRDDSYEQYF
TRBV7-9	TRBJ1-2	-	-	TGTGCCAGCAGCTCCGGCTTGGGGATAGGCTATGGCTACACCTTC	CASSSGLGIGYGYTF
TRBV7-9	TRBJ2-7	-	TRBD1	TGTGCCAGCAGCTTACTCAAAGGACAGGTAGCCGAGCAGTACTTC	CASSLLKGQVAEQYF
TRBV7-8	TRBJ1-1	-	-	TGTGCCAGCAGCTCCACGGTCATGAACACTGAAGCTTTCTTT	CASSSTVMNTEAFF
TRBV2	TRBJ1-1	-	-	TGTGCCAGCGGAAGCACTGAAGCTTTCTTT	CASGSTEAFF
TRBV11-3	TRBJ1-2	-	-	TGTGCCAGCAGCTTAGGGTGGGCCTCTAACTATGGCTACACCTTC	CASSLGWASNYGYTF
TRBV6-6	TRBJ1-5	-	-	TGTGCCAGCAGTTACCGGGGGCTGAGGAATCAGCCCCAGCATTTT	CASSYRGLRNQPQHF
TRBV7-9	TRBJ1-2	few	TRBD1	TGTGCCAGCAGCTTCGGACAGGTCGATGGCTACACCTTC	CASSFGQVDGYTF
TRBV6-5	TRBJ2-7	-	TRBD2	TGTGCCAGCAGTTACTCGGCTAGCGGGGCCTACGAGCAGTACTTC	CASSYSASGAYEQYF
TRBV27	TRBJ1-2	-	TRBD1	TGTGCCAGCCGACAGGGAGGCTATGGCTACACCTTC	CASRQGGYGYTF
TRBV12-5	TRBJ1-1	once	TRBD1	TGTGCTAGTGGTTTAGAGACAGGGGGGACTGAAGCTTTCTTT	CASGLETGGTEAFF
TRBV5-5	TRBJ2-1	-	TRBD1	TGTGCCAGCAGCTTCAGGGGGCCCTACAATGAGCAGTTCTTC	CASSFRGPYNEQFF